The 17 T cell receptor beta chains below all came from one sample that was sequenced in a study of blood T cell repertoires in COVID-19. Only in-frame clones appear in the TCRdb table, and some are missing; sequencing was by immunoSEQ multiplex PCR. The sample holds 200,000 to 250,000 clones, around 90% seen once. The sample taken for sequencing was peripheral blood. These TCRs come from a man aged 55 to 70 who had recovered from COVID-19.

This sequence joins TRBV2 and TRBJ2-2, with 10 bases lining up with TRBD2. The CDR3 runs to 15 residues. The ends lost 6 bases at V and 5 bases at J; junction bases unmatched: 6. Germline V lookup: CDR1 SNHLY, CDR2 FYNNEI. The CDR3 protein is CASSPGTSETGELFF. The DNA for the CDR3 is TGTGCCAGCAGCCCCGGGACTAGCGAGACCGGGGAGCTGTTTTTT.

The gene calls are TRBV2 and TRBJ1-5; 8 positions agree with TRBD1. V shed 4 bases, J shed 2 bases, and the junction held 13 bases outside the gene matches. This CDR3 is built from 18 residues. Germline V gives CDR1 SNHLY, CDR2 FYNNEI. The CDR3 sequence is CASSVSGTGGGGNQPQHF. The DNA of the CDR3 is TGTGCCAGCAGTGTATCCGGGACAGGTGGGGGAGGCAATCAGCCCCAGCATTTT. The complete variable domain, with remaining parts taken from reference TRBV2 and TRBJ1-5, reads EPEVTQTPSHQVTQMGQEVILRCVPISNHLYFYWYRQILGQKVEFLVSFYNNEISEKSEIFDDQFSVERPDGSNFTLKIRSTKLEDSAMYFCASSVSGTGGGGNQPQHFGDGTRLSIL.

This clone has just one count. J is TRBJ2-2 and V is TRBV2, with D possibly matching TRBD1 (8 bases). The V end lost 6 bases, the J end lost 5 bases, and 16 bases lay between the germline ends. Per the germline V gene, CDR1 is SNHLY and CDR2 is FYNNEI. This CDR3 has 15 residues. CDR3 in amino acids: CASSTNRGGTGELFF. Here the CDR3 DNA reads TGTGCCAGCAGCACGAACAGGGGGGGTACCGGGGAGCTGTTTTTT.

V and J are TRBV18 and TRBJ2-3; D not certain. The CDR3 consists of 14 residues. The V gene's germline CDR1 is KGHSH and CDR2 LQKENI. Deletions cut 2 bases from V and 1 base from J, with 7 bases between. DNA for the CDR3: TGTGCCAGCTCACCAGTTTCGGGCACAGATACGCAGTATTTT. This translates into CASSPVSGTDTQYF.

V gene TRBV19 combines with J gene TRBJ2-7, with D tentatively TRBD1 (5 bases). V was clipped by 3 bases and J by 6 bases, with 15 bases between them. The CDR3 has 14 residues. Germline V lookup: CDR1 LNHDA, CDR2 SQIVND (reference sequence). CDR3 bases: TGTGCCAGTAGTATGCAGGGCGTAATAAGCGAGCAGTACTTC. Protein product: CASSMQGVISEQYF. Combining the CDR3 with reference TRBV19 and TRBJ2-7 gives the whole variable domain DGGITQSPKYLFRKEGQNVTLSCEQNLNHDAMYWYRQDPGQGLRLIYYSQIVNDFQKGDIAEGYSVSREKKESFPLTVTSAQKNPTAFYLCASSMQGVISEQYFGPGTRLTVT.

The chain joins TRBV9 to TRBJ1-3; 7 bases align to TRBD1. Looked up from germline, CDR1 is SGDLS and CDR2 is YYNGEE. The J segment lost 3 bases and the V segment lost 0 bases, leaving 3 bases of the junction unmatched. This CDR3 spans 15 amino acids. The CDR3 DNA follows: TGTGCCAGCAGCGTAGAGACAGGGCTTGGAAACACCATATATTTT. Protein sequence: CASSVETGLGNTIYF.

The rearrangement uses TRBV6-5 and TRBJ1-4, with D perhaps matching TRBD1 (6 bases). From germline, CDR1 is MNHEY and CDR2 SVGAGI. Deletions cut 7 bases from V and 0 bases from J, with 9 bases between. This CDR3 has 14 residues. The CDR3 here is CASTWTATNEKLFF. The CDR3 DNA is TGTGCCAGCACTTGGACAGCAACTAATGAAAAACTGTTTTTT.

J is TRBJ2-3 and V is TRBV7-2, with TRBD2 matching over 10 bases. The V segment lost 3 bases and the J segment 4 bases; nucleotides outside the gene matches: 10. There are 17 residues in the CDR3. The germline CDR1 and CDR2 sequences are SGHTA and FQGNSA. In nucleotides, the CDR3 is TGTGCCAGCAGCTTGCTGGCTAGCGGGAGTTCGGCAGATACGCAGTATTTT. Residues: CASSLLASGSSADTQYF.

The chain combines TRBV7-9 with TRBJ1-1; TRBD1 matches at 7 bases. The ends lost 3 bases at V and 6 bases at J; junction bases unmatched: 13. The CDR3 consists of 16 residues. Germline V gene lookup returns CDR1 SEHNR and CDR2 FQNEAQ (reference sequence). The CDR3 region is CASSFVSGTDSAEAFF. The DNA for the CDR3 is TGTGCCAGCAGCTTCGTGTCCGGGACAGACAGTGCTGAAGCTTTCTTT.

This chain links TRBV12-5 with TRBJ1-1, with 9 bases aligning to TRBD1. Germline CDR1 reads LGHNT; CDR2 reads FRNRAP. The CDR3 sequence is 14 residues long. V lost 7 bases and J lost 1; bases outside the gene matches: 4. Here the CDR3 DNA reads TGTGCTAGTGCTAAGGGACAGGGGAACACTGAAGCTTTCTTT. This codes for CASAKGQGNTEAFF.

The V and J genes are TRBV30 and TRBJ2-7; a weak D match, TRBD1 (5 bases). CDR1 and CDR2 from the germline V gene are GTSNPN and SVGIG (reference sequence). The CDR3 loop spans 12 amino acids. V shed 4 bases and J shed 3 bases, with 10 bases lying between them. This chain's CDR3 is CAWKGASYEQYF. The DNA of the CDR3 is TGTGCCTGGAAAGGGGCTAGCTACGAGCAGTACTTC. The entire variable domain, with the rest obtained from reference TRBV30 and TRBJ2-7, is as follows: SQTIHQWPATLVQPVGSPLSLECTVEGTSNPNLYWYRQAAGRGLQLLFYSVGIGQISSEVPQNLSASRPQDRQFILSSKKLLLSDSGFYLCAWKGASYEQYFGPGTRLTVT.

The chain has TRBV28 and TRBJ1-6; the match to TRBD1 covers 7 bases. The V segment lost 6 bases and the J segment 5 bases; nucleotides outside the gene matches: 4. The CDR3 has 14 residues. Germline CDR1 reads MDHEN; CDR2 reads SYDVKM. The CDR3 loop is CASSWDRDNSPLHF. In DNA, the CDR3 is TGTGCCAGCAGCTGGGACAGAGATAATTCACCCCTCCACTTT.

This clone showed up just once. The chain joins TRBV6-5 to TRBJ1-5; 10 bases line up with TRBD1. V dropped 8 bases and J dropped 3; count of bases not matched to a gene: 7. The germline V gene encodes CDR1 MNHEY and CDR2 SVGAGI. The CDR3 is made up of 15 amino acids. The CDR3 protein is CASALGTGVNQPQHF. Written as DNA, the CDR3 is TGTGCCAGCGCCCTTGGGACAGGGGTCAATCAGCCCCAGCATTTT.

J is TRBJ1-1 and V is TRBV5-1, with D perhaps matching TRBD1 (5 bases). CDR1 is SGHRS, CDR2 YFSETQ, per germline. V lost 5 bases and J 1 base, leaving 12 bases between the germline ends. The CDR3 sequence is 14 residues long. CDR3 in DNA: TGCGCCAGCAGACAGGCCACCCGGAACACTGAAGCTTTCTTT. Encoded protein: CASRQATRNTEAFF.

The V call is TRBV4-3, the J call TRBJ2-1, with 7 bases that match TRBD2. CDR1 and CDR2 (germline): LGHNA, YSLEER. This CDR3 contains 19 residues. J gave up 6 bases and V 4 bases, and 21 bases lay outside the gene matches. CDR3 DNA: TGCGCCAGCAGCCTCTCATCGCGTGCGGGACTAAATTTTCTCAATGAGCAGTTCTTC. Its translation: CASSLSSRAGLNFLNEQFF.

The chain recombines TRBV10-3 with TRBJ1-2, with TRBD1 matching 7 bases. The CDR3 loop spans 13 amino acids. V was pared by 7 bases and J by 4 bases, with 6 bases of the junction left unmatched. CDR1 is ENHRY, CDR2 SYGVKD, per germline. The CDR3 sequence is CAITTTGSYGYTF. The CDR3 DNA reads as TGTGCCATCACCACGACAGGGAGCTATGGCTACACCTTC.

V and J are TRBV16 and TRBJ2-3; TRBD1 is a possible D gene (5 bases). Trimming stripped 1 base from V and 0 bases from J, with 8 bases between. This CDR3 is built from 15 residues. The germline V gene has CDR1 KGHSY and CDR2 FQNENV. CDR3 loop: CASSQWGISTDTQYF. DNA for the CDR3: TGTGCCAGCAGCCAATGGGGCATAAGCACAGATACGCAGTATTTT.